This T cell receptor (beta chain) was documented in a study of technical replicates of blood from a handful of donors. The method was immunoSEQ multiplex PCR; TCRdb's version includes in-frame clones alone and lacks a portion of them. This sample has 74,000 or so clones, with 96% found just once. Deletions cut 5 bases from V and 2 bases from J, with 10 bases between. The CDR3 is made up of 14 amino acids. Germline CDR1 reads SGDLS; CDR2 reads YYNGEE. Sample: T cells isolated from PBMCs. V and J are TRBV9 and TRBJ2-2, with a weak D call TRBD1 (6 bases). This receptor was identified in a human donor in good health. CDR3 sequence (DNA): TGTGCCAGCAGAGGCAGGGGTAACACCGGGGAGCTGTTTTTT. It is translated as CASRGRGNTGELFF.